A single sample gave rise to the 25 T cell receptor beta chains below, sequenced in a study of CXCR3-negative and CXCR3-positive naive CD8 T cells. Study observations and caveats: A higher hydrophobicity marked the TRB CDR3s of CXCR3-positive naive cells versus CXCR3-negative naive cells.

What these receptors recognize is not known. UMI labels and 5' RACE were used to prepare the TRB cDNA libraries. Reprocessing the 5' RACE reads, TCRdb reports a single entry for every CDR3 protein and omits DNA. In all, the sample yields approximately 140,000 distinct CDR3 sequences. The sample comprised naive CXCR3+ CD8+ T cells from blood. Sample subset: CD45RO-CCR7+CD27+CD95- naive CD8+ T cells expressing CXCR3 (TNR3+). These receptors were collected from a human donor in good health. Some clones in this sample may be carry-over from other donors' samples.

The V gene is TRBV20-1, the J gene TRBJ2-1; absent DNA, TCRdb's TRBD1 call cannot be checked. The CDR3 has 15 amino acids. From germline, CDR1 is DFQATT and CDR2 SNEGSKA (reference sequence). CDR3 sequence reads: CSARPRDRGYNEQFF.

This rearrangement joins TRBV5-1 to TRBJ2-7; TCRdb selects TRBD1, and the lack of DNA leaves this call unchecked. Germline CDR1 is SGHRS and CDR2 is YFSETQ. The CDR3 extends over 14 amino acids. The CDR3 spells CASSVGDTSYEQYF. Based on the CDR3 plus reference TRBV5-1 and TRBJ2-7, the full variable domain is KAGVTQTPRYLIKTRGQQVTLSCSPISGHRSVSWYQQTPGQGLQFLFEYFSETQRNKGNFPGRFSGRQFSNSRSEMNVSTLELGDSALYLCASSVGDTSYEQYFGPGTRLTVT.

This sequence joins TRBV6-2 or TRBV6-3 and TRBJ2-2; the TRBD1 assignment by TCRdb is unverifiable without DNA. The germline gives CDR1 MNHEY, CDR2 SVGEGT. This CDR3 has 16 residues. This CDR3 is CASINPPGQATGELFF.

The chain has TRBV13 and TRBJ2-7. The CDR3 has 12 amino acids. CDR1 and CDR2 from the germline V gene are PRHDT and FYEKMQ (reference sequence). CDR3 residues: CASSLGWGEQYF.

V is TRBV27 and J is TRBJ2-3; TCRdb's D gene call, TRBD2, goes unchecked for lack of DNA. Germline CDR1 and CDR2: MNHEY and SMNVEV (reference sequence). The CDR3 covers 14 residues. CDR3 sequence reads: CATRQFSGTDTQYF.

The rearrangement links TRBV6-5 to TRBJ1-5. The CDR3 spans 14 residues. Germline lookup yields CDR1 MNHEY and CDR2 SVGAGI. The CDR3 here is CASSGMGNNQPQHF.

CDR3 amino acids: CATSSLAGGPPYEQYF. This chain connects TRBV15 to TRBJ2-7; TCRdb proposes TRBD2, but this gene call is untestable without DNA. The germline V gene encodes CDR1 LNHNV and CDR2 YYDKDF (reference sequence). This CDR3 spans 16 amino acids.

CDR3 residues: CSVEPLDEETQYF. This sequence joins TRBV29-1 and TRBJ2-5; TCRdb reports TRBD1, a call that lacks DNA to check it against. The CDR3 contains 13 residues. Germline CDR1 and CDR2: SQVTM and ANQGSEA.

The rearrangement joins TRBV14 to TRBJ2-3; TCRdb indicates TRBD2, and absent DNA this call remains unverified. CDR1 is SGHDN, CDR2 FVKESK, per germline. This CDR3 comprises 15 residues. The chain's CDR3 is CASSQGRVNTDTQYF.

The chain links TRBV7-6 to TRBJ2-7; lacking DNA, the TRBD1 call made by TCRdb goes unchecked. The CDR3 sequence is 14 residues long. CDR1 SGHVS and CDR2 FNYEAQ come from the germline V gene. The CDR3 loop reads CTSSSGQEVYEQYF.

The CDR3: CATSKTGDTYEQYF. The chain links TRBV15 to TRBJ2-7. CDR1 is LNHNV, CDR2 YYDKDF, per germline (reference sequence). The CDR3 is made up of 14 amino acids.

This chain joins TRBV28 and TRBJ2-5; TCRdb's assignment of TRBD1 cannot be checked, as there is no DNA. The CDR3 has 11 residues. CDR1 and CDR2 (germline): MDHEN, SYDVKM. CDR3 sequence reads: CAAERGKTQYF.

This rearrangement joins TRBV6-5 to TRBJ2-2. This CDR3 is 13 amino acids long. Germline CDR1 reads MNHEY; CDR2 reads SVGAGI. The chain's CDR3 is CASSYVDTGELFF.

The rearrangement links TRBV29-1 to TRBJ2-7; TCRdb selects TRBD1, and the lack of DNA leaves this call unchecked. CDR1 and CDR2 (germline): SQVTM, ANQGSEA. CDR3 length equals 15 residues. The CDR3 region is CSVEEDRGAAYEQYF.

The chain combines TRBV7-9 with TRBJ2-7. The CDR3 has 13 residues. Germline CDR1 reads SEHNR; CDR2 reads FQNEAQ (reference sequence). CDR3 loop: CASSLVRTYEQYF.

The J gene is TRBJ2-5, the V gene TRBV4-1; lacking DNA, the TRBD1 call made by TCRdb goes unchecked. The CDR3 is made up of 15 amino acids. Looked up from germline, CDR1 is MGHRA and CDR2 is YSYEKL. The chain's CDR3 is CASSPSPQGDDTQYF.

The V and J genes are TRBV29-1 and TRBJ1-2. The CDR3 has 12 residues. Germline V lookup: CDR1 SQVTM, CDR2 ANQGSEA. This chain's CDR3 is CSVEEGFWGYTF.

This chain's CDR3 is CSVVGQNLWAYEQYF. The rearrangement uses TRBV29-1 and TRBJ2-7. The CDR3 runs to 15 residues. Germline CDR1 SQVTM, CDR2 ANQGSEA.

The CDR3 sequence: CSARDKENSPLHF. V usage is TRBV20-1 and J usage is TRBJ1-6. The CDR3 contains 13 residues. From germline, CDR1 is DFQATT and CDR2 SNEGSKA (reference sequence).

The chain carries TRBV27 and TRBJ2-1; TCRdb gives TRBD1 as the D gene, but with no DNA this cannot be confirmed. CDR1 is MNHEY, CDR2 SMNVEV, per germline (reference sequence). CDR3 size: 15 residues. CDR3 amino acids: CASSTPQQGYNEQFF.

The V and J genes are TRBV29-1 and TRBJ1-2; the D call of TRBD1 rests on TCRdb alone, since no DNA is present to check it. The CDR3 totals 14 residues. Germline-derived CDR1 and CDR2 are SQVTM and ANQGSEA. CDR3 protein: CSVPETGDSYGYTF.

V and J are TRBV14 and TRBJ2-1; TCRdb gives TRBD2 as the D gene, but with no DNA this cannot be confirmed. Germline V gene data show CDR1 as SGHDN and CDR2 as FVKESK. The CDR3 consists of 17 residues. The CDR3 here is CASSQSRLAGPYNKQFF.

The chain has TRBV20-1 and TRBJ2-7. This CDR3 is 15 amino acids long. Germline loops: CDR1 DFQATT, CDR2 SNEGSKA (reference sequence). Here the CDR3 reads CSAASDETDTYEQYF.

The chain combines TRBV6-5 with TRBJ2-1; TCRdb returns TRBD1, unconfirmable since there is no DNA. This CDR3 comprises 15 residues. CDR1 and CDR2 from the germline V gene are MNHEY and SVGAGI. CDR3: CASSYRGREYNEQFF.

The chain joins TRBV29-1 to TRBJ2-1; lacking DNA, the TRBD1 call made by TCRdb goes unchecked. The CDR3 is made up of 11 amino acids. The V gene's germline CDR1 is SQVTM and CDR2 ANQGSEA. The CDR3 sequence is CSGVGHNEQFF.